The 19 T cell receptor beta chains below come from one sample, sequenced in a study of blood T cell repertoires in COVID-19. The method was immunoSEQ multiplex PCR; TCRdb's version includes in-frame clones alone and lacks a portion of them. Here the sample spans over 250,000 clones, more than 90% being singletons. Material for sequencing was peripheral blood. These TCRs come from a person aged 18 to 35 with COVID-19, enrolled during active disease.

V usage is TRBV5-1 and J usage is TRBJ1-1, with D maybe TRBD1 (5 bases). The ends were cut back, 4 bases at V and 6 bases at J, with 16 bases in the middle. The germline gives CDR1 SGHRS, CDR2 YFSETQ. The CDR3 totals 14 residues. The CDR3 DNA reads as TGCGCCAGCAGCCCGAGAGATGGGGCGCCTGAAGCTTTCTTT. It specifies CASSPRDGAPEAFF.

J is TRBJ2-7 and V is TRBV19; possibly TRBD1 for D (5 bases). The CDR3 is 15 amino acids. V shed 3 bases and J shed 0 bases, with 12 bases lying between them. Germline lookup yields CDR1 LNHDA and CDR2 SQIVND (reference sequence). CDR3 loop: CASSISLDSSYEQYF. The CDR3 DNA reads as TGTGCCAGTAGTATCAGCTTAGACAGCTCCTACGAGCAGTACTTC.

This clone was picked up many times. The chain links TRBV12-3 or TRBV12-4 to TRBJ1-1, with D possibly being TRBD1 (5 bases). The length of the CDR3 is 13 residues. The V end was cut by 6 bases, the J end by 4 bases, with 12 bases between. CDR3 DNA: TGTGCCAGCAGCATGGGGGAGGGCACTGAAGCTTTCTTT. This codes for CASSMGEGTEAFF.

The gene calls are TRBV9 and TRBJ2-5; TRBD1 is a possible D gene (6 bases). CDR1 is SGDLS and CDR2 is YYNGEE in the germline V gene. V lost 3 bases, J lost 2 bases, and 14 bases lay in between. The CDR3 extends over 15 amino acids. The CDR3 DNA is TGTGCCAGCAGCGAGGGGCCGGGACAACAAGAGACCCAGTACTTC. This translates into CASSEGPGQQETQYF.

This sequence joins TRBV1 and TRBJ2-5; TRBD2, the table's D call, was not compared with the DNA. TRBV1 is tagged as a pseudogene. CDR3 length equals 15 residues. CDR3 loop: CTSSQENGSRETQYF. CDR3 DNA sequence: TGCACCAGCAGCCAAGAAAACGGGAGTAGGGAGACCCAGTACTTC.

This clone was observed a few times. The chain recombines TRBV6-6 with TRBJ2-7, with 9 bases identical to TRBD1. Germline CDR1 and CDR2: MNHNY and SVGAGI (reference sequence). Trimming at V came to 5 bases and at J to 1 base, leaving 6 bases not matched to a gene. The CDR3 consists of 15 residues. The CDR3 bases are TGTGCCAGCAGTCGATCCGGGACAGGGTCCTACGAGCAGTACTTC. This encodes CASSRSGTGSYEQYF.

V gene TRBV5-1 combines with J gene TRBJ2-1, with 10 bases lining up with TRBD1. Germline CDR1 SGHRS, CDR2 YFSETQ. This CDR3 has 15 residues. With 5 bases clipped from V and 7 bases from J, the junction kept 9 bases outside the gene matches. CDR3 in amino acids: CASSPDRGRVNEQFF. The CDR3 coding sequence is TGCGCCAGCAGTCCTGACAGGGGGCGAGTTAATGAGCAGTTCTTC. The complete variable domain, with remaining parts taken from reference TRBV5-1 and TRBJ2-1, reads KAGVTQTPRYLIKTRGQQVTLSCSPISGHRSVSWYQQTPGQGLQFLFEYFSETQRNKGNFPGRFSGRQFSNSRSEMNVSTLELGDSALYLCASSPDRGRVNEQFFGPGTRLTVL.

The chain is built from TRBV29-1 and TRBJ1-3, with D uncertain. The V gene's germline CDR1 is SQVTM and CDR2 ANQGSEA. V was trimmed by 5 bases and J by 1 base, leaving 9 bases between them. The CDR3 has 13 amino acids. The CDR3 sequence: CSVLAGSGNTIYF. The CDR3 DNA reads TGCAGCGTTCTTGCCGGGTCTGGAAACACCATATATTTT.

The chain uses TRBV28 and TRBJ2-5; a weak D match, TRBD2 (5 bases). V dropped 10 bases and J dropped 4 bases, with 13 bases sitting between them. The CDR3 sequence is 12 residues long. CDR1 is MDHEN, CDR2 SYDVKM, per germline. CDR3 bases: TGTGCCACCGGGGTCAGTCTAGAGACCCAGTACTTC. Its protein product is CATGVSLETQYF.

The V gene is TRBV6-2 or TRBV6-3, the J gene TRBJ1-6; D gene unclear. Per the germline V gene, CDR1 is MNHEY and CDR2 is SVGEGT. The CDR3 has 13 residues. Trimming left V 3 bases short and J 8 bases short, with 8 bases between. CDR3 nucleotide sequence: TGTGCCAGCAGTTATTGGGGAGATTCACCCCTCCACTTT. It is translated as CASSYWGDSPLHF.

The rearrangement links TRBV6-2 or TRBV6-3 to TRBJ2-7; TRBD1 agrees at 8 bases. The CDR3 covers 14 residues. The trim removed 2 bases at V and 3 bases at J, leaving 3 bases unmatched. Looked up from germline, CDR1 is MNHEY and CDR2 is SVGEGT. CDR3 coding DNA: TGTGCCAGCAGTTACCATGGGACAGGCTACGAGCAGTACTTC. Translated, it gives CASSYHGTGYEQYF.

The chain joins TRBV5-5 to TRBJ2-1; 10 positions agree with TRBD2. The CDR3 is 20 residues long. J gave up 5 bases and V 0 bases, and 17 bases lay outside the gene matches. Per germline, CDR1 SGHKS and CDR2 YYEKEE (reference sequence). Here the CDR3 DNA reads TGTGCCAGCAGCTTGGAGGTAACTATGGTGAGAGGACTAGCGGACAATGAGCAGTTCTTC. Amino acids: CASSLEVTMVRGLADNEQFF.

The chain uses TRBV2 and TRBJ2-5, with D possibly being TRBD2 (7 bases). The CDR3 extends over 16 amino acids. The germline V gene has CDR1 SNHLY and CDR2 FYNNEI. V lost 9 bases, J lost 4 bases, and 24 bases lay in between. CDR3 residues: CARRRGAGSAAETQYF. CDR3 nucleotide sequence: TGTGCCAGGAGACGGGGGGCAGGTAGTGCGGCAGAGACCCAGTACTTC.

This chain uses TRBV16 with TRBJ1-2; D possibly corresponds to TRBD1 (5 bases). Germline loops: CDR1 KGHSY, CDR2 FQNENV. This CDR3 is 14 amino acids long. Trimming cost V 2 bases and J 6 bases, with 13 bases left between them. The CDR3: CASSQRGGADGYTF. DNA for the CDR3: TGTGCCAGCAGCCAACGGGGGGGAGCCGATGGCTACACCTTC. Complete variable domain (other parts from reference TRBV16 and TRBJ1-2): GEEVAQTPKHLVRGEGQKAKLYCAPIKGHSYVFWYQQVLKNEFKFLISFQNENVFDETGMPKERFSAKCLPNSPCSLEIQATKLEDSAVYFCASSQRGGADGYTFGSGTRLTVV.

The chain combines TRBV10-3 with TRBJ1-3; no clear D gene. The V and J ends lost 4 bases and 0 bases respectively, with 16 bases between them. CDR1 ENHRY and CDR2 SYGVKD come from the germline V gene. CDR3 length equals 17 residues. This CDR3 is CAISGVRSFPSGNTIYF. In DNA form, the CDR3 reads TGTGCCATCAGTGGAGTCAGGTCCTTTCCCTCTGGAAACACCATATATTTT.

In this sample, this clone turned up a few times. CDR3 residues: CASSLSGGGRVQSPLHF. CDR3 nucleotides: TGTGCCAGCAGTTTAAGCGGCGGGGGAAGGGTGCAATCACCCCTCCACTTT. The V gene is TRBV27, the J gene TRBJ1-6; D is possibly TRBD1 (5 bases). V gave up 2 bases and J gave up 10 bases, with 21 bases separating them. This CDR3 is built from 17 residues. Germline V gene sequence: CDR1 MNHEY, CDR2 SMNVEV (reference sequence).

The V and J genes are TRBV7-9 and TRBJ1-2, with 7 positions matching TRBD1. Germline trimming cut 5 bases from V and 5 bases from J; bases unmatched to any gene: 8. The CDR3 totals 14 residues. Per germline, CDR1 SEHNR and CDR2 FQNEAQ (reference sequence). The DNA for the CDR3 is TGTGCCAGCAGCCTCACGACAGGGCTTTATGGCTACACCTTC. Protein product: CASSLTTGLYGYTF. Based on the CDR3 plus reference TRBV7-9 and TRBJ1-2, the full variable domain is DTGVSQNPRHKITKRGQNVTFRCDPISEHNRLYWYRQTLGQGPEFLTYFQNEAQLEKSRLLSDRFSAERPKGSFSTLEIQRTEQGDSAMYLCASSLTTGLYGYTFGSGTRLTVV.

The J gene is TRBJ2-7, the V gene TRBV5-1; perhaps TRBD2 as D (5 bases). The V and J ends lost 6 bases and 5 bases respectively, with 21 bases between them. Germline lookup yields CDR1 SGHRS and CDR2 YFSETQ. The CDR3 runs to 15 residues. The CDR3 DNA reads as TGCGCCAGCACTCTGGGAGAGTCCTCGGGCGACGAGCAGTACTTC. Translated: CASTLGESSGDEQYF.

V usage is TRBV19 and J usage is TRBJ2-7; TRBD2 matches at 7 bases. The CDR3 has 14 residues. Unmatched junction bases numbered 6, after V lost 1 base and J lost 6 bases. Germline CDR1 and CDR2: LNHDA and SQIVND (reference sequence). In DNA form, the CDR3 reads TGTGCCAGTAGTATAGGTGCGGGAGTGGTCGAGCAGTACTTC. Protein product: CASSIGAGVVEQYF.